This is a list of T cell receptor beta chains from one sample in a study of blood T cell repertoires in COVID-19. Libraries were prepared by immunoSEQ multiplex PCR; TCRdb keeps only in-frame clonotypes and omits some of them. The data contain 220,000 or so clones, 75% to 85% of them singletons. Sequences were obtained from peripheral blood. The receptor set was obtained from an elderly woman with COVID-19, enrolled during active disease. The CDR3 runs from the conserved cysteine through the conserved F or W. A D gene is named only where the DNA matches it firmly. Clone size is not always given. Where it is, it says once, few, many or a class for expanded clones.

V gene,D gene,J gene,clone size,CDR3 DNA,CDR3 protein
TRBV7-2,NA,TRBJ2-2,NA,TGTGCCAGCAGAACCGGAGGGACCGGGGAGCTGTTTTTT,CASRTGGTGELFF
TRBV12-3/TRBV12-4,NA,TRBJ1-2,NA,TGTGCCAGCAGCCCTGGGAGTTTCTACACCTTC,CASSPGSFYTF
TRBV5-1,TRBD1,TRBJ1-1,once,TGCGCCAGCAGCCGACAGGGGAACACTGAAGCTTTCTTT,CASSRQGNTEAFF
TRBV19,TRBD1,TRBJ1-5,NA,TGTGCCAGTACCTCAGGGACAGATTATAGCAATCAGCCCCAGCATTTT,CASTSGTDYSNQPQHF
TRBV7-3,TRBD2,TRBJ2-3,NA,TGTGCCAGCAGTTCCAATCGACTAGCGGGGGATAAGGCAGATACGCAGTATTTT,CASSSNRLAGDKADTQYF
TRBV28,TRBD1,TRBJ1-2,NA,TGTGCCAGCAGTTCACAGGGGGCTAACTATGGCTACACCTTC,CASSSQGANYGYTF
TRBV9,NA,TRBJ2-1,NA,TGTGCCAGCAGCGTAGGGGCGTGGGGGGGGGCCGAGGAGCAGTTCTTC,CASSVGAWGGAEEQFF
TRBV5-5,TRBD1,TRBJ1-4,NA,TGTGCCAGCAGCTTTAATACAGGGGTTCGCACTAATGAAAAACTGTTTTTT,CASSFNTGVRTNEKLFF
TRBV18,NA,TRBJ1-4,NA,TGTGCCAGCTCACCTCTTGGGCCGGCTGCAACTAATGAAAAACTGTTTTTT,CASSPLGPAATNEKLFF
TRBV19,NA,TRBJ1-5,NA,TGTGCCAGTAGTACGGACAGCCTCAATCAGCCCCAGCATTTT,CASSTDSLNQPQHF
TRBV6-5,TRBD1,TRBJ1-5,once,TGTGCCAGCAGCATCGGGGGACAGCCTTATCAGCCCCAGCATTTT,CASSIGGQPYQPQHF
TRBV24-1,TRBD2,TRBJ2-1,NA,TGTGCCACCAGTGATTTTTCTAGCGGGAGGGCCAATGAGCAGTTCTTC,CATSDFSSGRANEQFF
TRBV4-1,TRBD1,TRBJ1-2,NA,TGCGCCAGCAGCCAATTCCCTGGACAGGGCTATGGCTACACCTTC,CASSQFPGQGYGYTF
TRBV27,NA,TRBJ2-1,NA,TGTGCCAGCAGCCGAACGGGGTACGATGAGCAGTTCTTC,CASSRTGYDEQFF
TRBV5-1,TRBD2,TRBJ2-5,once,TGCGCCAGCAGCCCCGGAACGAGTACGGCGGGAGGAGGCGGAGAGACCCAGTACTTC,CASSPGTSTAGGGGETQYF
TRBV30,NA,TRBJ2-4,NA,TGTGCCTGGAGTGTCGGGTGGAGCGGCAAAAACATTCAGTACTTC,CAWSVGWSGKNIQYF
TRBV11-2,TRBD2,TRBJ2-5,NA,TGTGCCAGCAGCTTAGGGGCTAGCGGCAGCCAAGAGACCCAGTACTTC,CASSLGASGSQETQYF
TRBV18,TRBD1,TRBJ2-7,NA,TGTGCCAGCTCACCGGGACAGGGACCCTACGAGCAGTACTTC,CASSPGQGPYEQYF
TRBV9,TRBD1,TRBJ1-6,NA,TGTGCCAGCAGCGTAGGGACAGGGAATTCACCCCTCCACTTT,CASSVGTGNSPLHF